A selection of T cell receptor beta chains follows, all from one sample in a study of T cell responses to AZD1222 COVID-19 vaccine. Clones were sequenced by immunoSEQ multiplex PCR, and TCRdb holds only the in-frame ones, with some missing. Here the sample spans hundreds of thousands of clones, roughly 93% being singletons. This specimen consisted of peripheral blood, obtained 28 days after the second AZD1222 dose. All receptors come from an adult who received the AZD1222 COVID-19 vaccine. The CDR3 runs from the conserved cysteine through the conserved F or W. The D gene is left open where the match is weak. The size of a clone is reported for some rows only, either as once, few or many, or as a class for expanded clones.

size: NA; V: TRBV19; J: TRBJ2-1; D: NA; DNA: TGTGCCAGTAGTTTACCAGGGGAGGGCTCCTACAATGAGCAGTTCTTC; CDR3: CASSLPGEGSYNEQFF
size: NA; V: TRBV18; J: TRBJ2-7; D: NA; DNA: TGTGCCAGCTCATTGGACCTTGGGGGGAGCTCCTACGAGCAGTACTTC; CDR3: CASSLDLGGSSYEQYF
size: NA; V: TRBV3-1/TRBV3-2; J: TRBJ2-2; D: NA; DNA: TGTGCCAGCAGCCCAGATTCCGGGGAGCTGTTTTTT; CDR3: CASSPDSGELFF
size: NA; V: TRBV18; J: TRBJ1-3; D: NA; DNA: TGTGCCAGCTCCGATTCTGGAAACACCATATATTTT; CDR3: CASSDSGNTIYF
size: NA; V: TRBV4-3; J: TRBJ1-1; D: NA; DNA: TGCGCCAGCAGCCAAGTAAGAAGCATCCCGGGGGAGCCCCTCCTTATGAACACTGAAGCTTTCTTT; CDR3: CASSQVRSIPGEPLLMNTEAFF
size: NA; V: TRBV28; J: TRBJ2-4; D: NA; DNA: TGTGCCAGCAGTTTATGGGGAATAGCCAAAAACATTCAGTACTTC; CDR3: CASSLWGIAKNIQYF
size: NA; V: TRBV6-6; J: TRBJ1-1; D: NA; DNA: TGTGCCAGCAGTTACGAGGGTAGGGGGAACGCTGAAGCTTTCTTT; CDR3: CASSYEGRGNAEAFF
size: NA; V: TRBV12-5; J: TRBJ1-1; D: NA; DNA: TGTGCTAGTGGTTTGGTAGGGGGGAGAGCTTTCTTT; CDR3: CASGLVGGRAFF
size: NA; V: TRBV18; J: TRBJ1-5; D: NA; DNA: TGTGCCAGCTCACCGGTAGGGACACGCCCTTCGTATCAGCCCCAGCATTTT; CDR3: CASSPVGTRPSYQPQHF
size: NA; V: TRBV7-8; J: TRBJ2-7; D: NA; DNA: TGTGCCAGCAGCTTAGCCCCAGGGGGGCCCTACGAGCAGTACTTC; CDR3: CASSLAPGGPYEQYF
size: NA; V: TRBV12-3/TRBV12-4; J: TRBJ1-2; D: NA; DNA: TGTGCCAGCACCCTAAGCGGGCGCTATGGCTACACCTTC; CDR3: CASTLSGRYGYTF
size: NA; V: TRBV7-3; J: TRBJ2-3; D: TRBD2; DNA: TGTGCCAGCAGCTTAAGTGGGCTAGCGGGAGGGCAGGCGGATACGCAGTATTTT; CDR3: CASSLSGLAGGQADTQYF
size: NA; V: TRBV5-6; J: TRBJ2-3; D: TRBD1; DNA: TGTGCCAGCAGCCCTGAGACAGGGACAGATACGCAGTATTTT; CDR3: CASSPETGTDTQYF
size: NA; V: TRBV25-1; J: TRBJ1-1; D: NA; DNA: TGTGCCAGCAAGGGGCGGAACACTGAAGCTTTCTTT; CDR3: CASKGRNTEAFF
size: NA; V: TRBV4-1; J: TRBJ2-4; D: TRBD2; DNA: TGCGCCAGCAGCCAGTGGACTAGCGGGGGCCTAGCCAAAAACATTCAGTACTTC; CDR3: CASSQWTSGGLAKNIQYF
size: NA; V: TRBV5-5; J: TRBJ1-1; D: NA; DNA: TGTGCCAGCAGCTTGAGGGCAGGGATGAACACTGAAGCTTTCTTT; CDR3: CASSLRAGMNTEAFF
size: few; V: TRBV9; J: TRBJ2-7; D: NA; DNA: TGTGCCAGCAGCGTAGGGGACAACAACTACGAGCAGTACTTC; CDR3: CASSVGDNNYEQYF
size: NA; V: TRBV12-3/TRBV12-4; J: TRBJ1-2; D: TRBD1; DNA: TGTGCCAGCAGTTCGGACAGGGTTTGGGGCTACACCTTC; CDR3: CASSSDRVWGYTF
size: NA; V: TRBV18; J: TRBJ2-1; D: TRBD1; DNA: TGTGCCAGCTCGCCGGGGACAGGCAGCTACAATGAGCAGTTCTTC; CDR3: CASSPGTGSYNEQFF
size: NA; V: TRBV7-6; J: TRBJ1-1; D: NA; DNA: TGTGCCAGCAGCACCCTCGGGACCATGAACACTGAAGCTTTCTTT; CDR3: CASSTLGTMNTEAFF
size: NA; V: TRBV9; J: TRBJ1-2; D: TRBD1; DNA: TGTGCCAGCAGCGTAGGGGACAGCATCTATGGCTACACCTTC; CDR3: CASSVGDSIYGYTF
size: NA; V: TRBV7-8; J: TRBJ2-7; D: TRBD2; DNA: TGTGCCAGCAGCCCCGGGAGGTTTTCCTACGAGCAGTACTTC; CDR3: CASSPGRFSYEQYF
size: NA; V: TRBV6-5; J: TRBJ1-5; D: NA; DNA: TGTGCCAGCAGTTCCGCGACAAGCCTAGAGGATCAGCCCCAGCATTTT; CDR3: CASSSATSLEDQPQHF
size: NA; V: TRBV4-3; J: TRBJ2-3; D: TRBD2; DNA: TGCGCCAGCAGCCCGGGGGGTAGGGACACAGATACGCAGTATTTT; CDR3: CASSPGGRDTDTQYF
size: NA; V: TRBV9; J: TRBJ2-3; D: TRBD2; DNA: TGTGCCAGCAGCGTCGGGACTAGCTTAACAGATACGCAGTATTTT; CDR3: CASSVGTSLTDTQYF
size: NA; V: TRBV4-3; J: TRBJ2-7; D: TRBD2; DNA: TGCGCCAGCAGCCAAGAGACGGGAGGCTCTGCCTACGAGCAGTACTTC; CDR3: CASSQETGGSAYEQYF
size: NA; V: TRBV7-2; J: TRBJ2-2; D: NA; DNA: TGTGCCAGCAGCTCCTCCGGGTGGCGGGATAGGACCGGGGAGCTGTTTTTT; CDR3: CASSSSGWRDRTGELFF